This is a list of T cell receptor beta chains from one sample in a study of T cells in Graves' hyperthyroidism and ophthalmopathy. In TCRdb, the multiplex PCR reads were re-called with MiXCR into one record per CDR3 protein. The data show about 510,000 distinct CDR3 sequences, around 13% seen once. The sample consisted of blood. The origin of the receptors is a woman between 40 and 55 years old with Graves' hyperthyroidism. CDR3s include the opening cysteine and the closing phenylalanine or tryptophan. D genes are given only for firm matches. A clone size is listed for some rows: how often the clone was seen (once, few, many), or a class if it is expanded.

>TRBV27|-|TRBJ2-1|many
CASSLSQGVNEQFF
TGTGCCAGCAGTTTAAGCCAGGGAGTCAATGAGCAGTTCTTC
>TRBV20-1|TRBD2|TRBJ2-7|-
CSARGGSGRVGEQYF
TGCAGTGCAAGAGGCGGTAGCGGGAGAGTTGGCGAGCAGTACTTC
>TRBV30|TRBD2|TRBJ2-7|many
CAWEQGLAGSYEQYF
TGTGCCTGGGAACAAGGACTAGCGGGTTCCTACGAGCAGTACTTC
>TRBV19|TRBD1|TRBJ2-1|few
CASSIDGTGGSYNEQFF
TGTGCCAGTAGTATAGATGGGACAGGGGGCTCCTACAATGAGCAGTTCTTC
>TRBV12-3/TRBV12-4|-|TRBJ1-2|many
CASRRDTANYGYTF
TGTGCCAGCAGGAGGGACACAGCTAACTATGGCTACACCTTC
>TRBV5-8|TRBD2|TRBJ2-1|many
CASSLMLTSGSYNEQFF
TGTGCCAGCAGCTTGATGTTGACTAGCGGTTCCTACAATGAGCAGTTCTTC
>TRBV5-1|TRBD1|TRBJ2-7|-
CASSLASVTGTGTIYEQYF
TGCGCCAGCAGCTTGGCATCGGTGACGGGGACAGGGACCATCTACGAGCAGTACTTC
>TRBV30|TRBD2|TRBJ2-7|many
CAWGLAGTYEQYF
TGTGCCTGGGGACTAGCGGGGACCTACGAGCAGTACTTC
>TRBV18|-|TRBJ2-3|few
CASSPVVGTDTQYF
TGTGCCAGCTCACCAGTGGTTGGCACAGATACGCAGTATTTT
>TRBV7-9|TRBD2|TRBJ2-1|-
CASSTGTSGSNEQFF
TGTGCCAGCAGCACCGGGACTAGCGGGAGTAATGAGCAGTTCTTC
>TRBV28|-|TRBJ1-3|-
CASGPGDSYSGNTIYF
TGTGCCAGCGGGCCCGGGGATTCCTACTCTGGAAACACCATATATTTT
>TRBV20-1|TRBD1|TRBJ2-7|many
CSARGQGVAGYEQYF
TGCAGTGCTAGGGGACAGGGCGTGGCGGGCTACGAGCAGTACTTC
>TRBV20-1|-|TRBJ1-5|many
CSAMAGTKGQPQHF
TGCAGTGCTATGGCGGGAACGAAGGGTCAGCCCCAGCATTTT
>TRBV2|TRBD1|TRBJ2-7|many
CASSGATGASYEQYF
TGTGCCAGCAGTGGAGCCACAGGGGCCTCCTACGAGCAGTACTTC
>TRBV15|-|TRBJ2-5|few
CATSSFEEETQYF
TGTGCCACCAGCAGTTTCGAGGAGGAGACCCAGTACTTC
>TRBV20-1|-|TRBJ1-4|-
CSATWANEKLFF
TGCAGTGCCACATGGGCTAATGAAAAACTGTTTTTT
>TRBV10-3|TRBD1|TRBJ2-5|-
CAISDLDRAPETQYF
TGTGCCATCAGCGACCTGGACAGGGCCCCTGAGACCCAGTACTTC
>TRBV7-2|-|TRBJ1-2|-
CASSLDFGVYYGYTF
TGTGCCAGCAGCTTAGACTTCGGGGTTTACTATGGCTACACCTTC
>TRBV19|-|TRBJ1-2|few
CASYGLDRLTMGYTF
TGTGCCAGTTATGGACTGGATAGACTAACTATGGGCTACACCTTC
>TRBV10-2|TRBD1|TRBJ1-1|many
CASSEGGWDTEAFF
TGCGCCAGCAGTGAAGGGGGCTGGGACACTGAAGCTTTCTTT
>TRBV3-1|-|TRBJ2-1|many
CASSQESRLDEQFF
TGTGCCAGCAGCCAAGAATCTAGATTGGATGAGCAGTTCTTC
>TRBV11-2|TRBD1|TRBJ1-2|-
CASSLVGTGMDGYTF
TGTGCCAGCAGCTTAGTCGGGACAGGGATGGATGGCTACACCTTC
>TRBV28|-|TRBJ2-7|many
CASSSYMAGAPREQYF
TGTGCCAGCAGTTCCTATATGGCGGGGGCGCCCAGAGAGCAGTACTTC
>TRBV6-5|TRBD2|TRBJ2-1|-
CASSYSGLVTPEQFF
TGTGCCAGCAGTTACTCAGGACTAGTCACGCCTGAGCAGTTCTTC
>TRBV7-6|TRBD1|TRBJ2-7|many
CASSLGQGWSYEQYF
TGTGCCAGCAGCTTAGGACAGGGGTGGTCCTACGAGCAGTACTTC
>TRBV10-2|TRBD1|TRBJ2-1|-
CASSVSGQGGIGEQFF
TGCGCCAGCAGTGTTTCAGGACAGGGGGGAATTGGTGAACAGTTCTTC
>TRBV19|-|TRBJ2-1|few
CASSEDEYNEQFF
TGTGCCAGTAGTGAGGACGAGTACAATGAGCAGTTCTTC
>TRBV30|-|TRBJ2-2|many
CAWRSGQNTGELFF
TGTGCCTGGAGAAGTGGCCAAAACACCGGGGAGCTGTTTTTT
>TRBV27|-|TRBJ1-6|few
CASSFDRKNSPLHF
TGTGCCAGCAGTTTTGACAGAAAAAATTCACCCCTCCACTTT
>TRBV13|-|TRBJ1-1|few
CASSSRDTSNTEAFF
TGTGCCAGCAGCTCCCGGGACACATCGAACACTGAAGCTTTCTTT
>TRBV7-9|TRBD2|TRBJ2-1|-
CASSKTSGSAYNEQFF
TGTGCCAGCAGCAAAACTAGCGGGAGTGCCTACAATGAGCAGTTCTTC
>TRBV11-2|TRBD2|TRBJ2-7|many
CASSLELAGLYEQYF
TGTGCCAGCAGCTTAGAACTAGCGGGACTGTACGAGCAGTACTTC
>TRBV19|TRBD1|TRBJ1-5|-
CASSPITGEGQPQHF
TGTGCCAGTAGTCCGATCACAGGGGAGGGTCAGCCCCAGCATTTT
>TRBV18|-|TRBJ2-3|many
CASSPATDTQYF
TGTGCCAGCTCACCAGCCACAGATACGCAGTATTTT
>TRBV5-6|-|TRBJ1-1|few
CASSLFGTDTEAFF
TGTGCCAGCAGCTTGTTTGGGACGGACACTGAAGCTTTCTTT
>TRBV19|-|TRBJ2-3|few
CASSITQVTSTDTQYF
TGTGCCAGTAGTATTACACAGGTGACTAGCACAGATACGCAGTATTTT
>TRBV6-1|-|TRBJ2-3|-
CASTLPASSTDTQYF
TGTGCCAGCACACTTCCAGCTTCTAGCACAGATACGCAGTATTTT
>TRBV30|-|TRBJ1-6|many
CAWLKDSPLHF
TGTGCCTGGCTGAAGGATTCACCCCTCCACTTT
>TRBV2|-|TRBJ2-5|many
CASMEGQQETQYF
TGTGCCAGCATGGAGGGGCAACAAGAGACCCAGTACTTC
>TRBV14|TRBD1|TRBJ2-7|few
CASSPISGQGKGYEQYF
TGTGCCAGCAGCCCCATCTCGGGACAGGGAAAAGGTTACGAGCAGTACTTC
>TRBV12-3/TRBV12-4|TRBD2|TRBJ2-7|few
CASSFGLADPYEQYF
TGTGCCAGCAGTTTCGGACTAGCGGATCCTTACGAGCAGTACTTC
>TRBV6-1|TRBD1|TRBJ1-2|few
CASRTGYRDGYTF
TGTGCCAGCAGGACAGGGTACAGGGATGGCTACACCTTC
>TRBV30|-|TRBJ2-1|many
CAWSRSNPILYNEQFF
TGTGCCTGGAGTAGGTCAAACCCCATTCTTTACAATGAGCAGTTCTTC
>TRBV11-2|-|TRBJ1-1|many
CASSLSGTLNTEAFF
TGTGCCAGCAGCTTAAGTGGCACGCTGAACACTGAAGCTTTCTTT
>TRBV12-3/TRBV12-4|TRBD1|TRBJ2-7|many
CASSPQGAGGEQYF
TGTGCCAGCAGTCCTCAAGGGGCAGGGGGCGAGCAGTACTTC
>TRBV2|-|TRBJ2-2|-
CASSVGAANTGELFF
TGTGCCAGCAGTGTTGGAGCTGCGAACACCGGGGAGCTGTTTTTT
>TRBV12-3/TRBV12-4|TRBD1|TRBJ2-5|-
CASSLGTGFFKTQYF
TGTGCCAGCAGTTTAGGGACAGGGTTTTTTAAGACCCAGTACTTC
>TRBV25-1|-|TRBJ2-1|few
CASSGDRTEQFF
TGTGCCAGCAGTGGGGACCGCACTGAGCAGTTCTTC
>TRBV20-1|-|TRBJ1-6|few
CSARDRGEVLWSSPLHF
TGCAGTGCTAGAGATCGGGGAGAAGTTCTATGGAGTTCACCCCTCCACTTT
>TRBV7-2|-|TRBJ2-3|few
CASSPLVWGTDTQYF
TGTGCCAGCAGCCCCTTGGTGTGGGGCACAGATACGCAGTATTTT
>TRBV20-1|-|TRBJ1-6|few
CSARDGLDAGRSPLHF
TGCAGTGCTAGAGATGGGTTAGATGCTGGGCGTTCACCCCTCCACTTT
>TRBV20-1|-|TRBJ2-5|many
CSASLGQETQYF
TGCAGTGCTAGTCTAGGACAAGAGACCCAGTACTTC
>TRBV7-8|TRBD1|TRBJ1-1|many
CASTIGGGGLNTEAFF
TGTGCCAGCACCATCGGAGGGGGCGGGTTGAACACTGAAGCTTTCTTT
>TRBV11-2|TRBD2|TRBJ2-5|many
CASSLVRGKETQYF
TGTGCCAGCAGCTTAGTGCGGGGGAAAGAGACCCAGTACTTC
>TRBV3-1|TRBD2|TRBJ2-7|many
CASSQETSGSYEQYF
TGTGCCAGCAGCCAAGAGACTAGCGGATCCTACGAGCAGTACTTC
>TRBV2|-|TRBJ1-3|many
CASSDRHSGNTIYF
TGTGCCAGCAGTGATCGTCACTCTGGAAACACCATATATTTT
>TRBV27|-|TRBJ2-5|many
CASSLRRTGVSQETQYF
TGTGCCAGCAGTTTAAGGCGAACGGGAGTCTCACAAGAGACCCAGTACTTC
>TRBV7-8|TRBD2|TRBJ2-5|-
CASSSTSGRRKGQETQYF
TGTGCCAGCAGCTCGACTAGCGGGAGGAGGAAAGGGCAAGAGACCCAGTACTTC
>TRBV7-9|-|TRBJ1-1|many
CASSREQMNTEAFF
TGTGCCAGCAGCCGGGAGCAGATGAACACTGAAGCTTTCTTT